Below, one T cell receptor (beta chain) is given with its context. Its antigen is currently not known. Within one base of it there is no much larger clone, and no base qualities were kept. Including the terminal cysteine and phenylalanine, the CDR3 comprises 15 residues. Only the CDR3 region is kept as DNA, spanning 45 bases read in frame from base 1. Per the germline V gene, SGHTA is the CDR1 and FQGNSA is the CDR2. The trim is 5 bases for V and 5 bases for J, with a gap of 18 bases between the germline ends. The patients picked for sequencing were ones in whom flow cytometry had shown an expansion of CD8+CD57+ cells. All patients had severe acquired aplastic anemia diagnosed by International Study of Aplastic Anemia and Agranulocytosis and Camitta criteria. No therapy had been received by the patients at the time of blood sampling. In this study, sorted CD4+ and CD8+ T cells from the blood of healthy subjects and of severe aplastic anemia patients had their TCR repertoires deep-sequenced. In the USA, patient enrollment took place under clinicaltrials.gov protocols 00001620, 01623167, 00001397, 00071045, 00081523 and 00961064. Ficoll-Paque density gradient centrifugation was used to isolate peripheral blood mononuclear cells. Before DNA was extracted, CD4+ and CD8+ T cells were sorted using either FACS or magnetic beads.

Genomic DNA served as template for TCR beta VDJ combination and CDR3 sequence profiling. TCR repertoire sequencing was run on an Illumina HiSeq 2000. In the source study's methods: Repertoires were assessed using TRBV/TRBJ rearrangement plots, CDR3 size and DJ length profiles, and Simpson's diversity index. Whichever DNA sequence was most abundant in the deep sequencing data was defined as the immunodominant clone. CDR3 amino acid sequences were screened for sharing across subjects and were compared with published repertoires and the VDJdb database. The raw public data were reprocessed by TCRdb itself: fastp quality trimming at Q25, MiXCR clonotype calling, in-frame beta chains only. Under each unique CDR3 protein, matching rows form one entry showing the most common genes and DNA. These V and J calls originate from TCRdb's pipeline instead of the authors' own analysis. This sample has a few hundred thousand distinct CDR3 sequences in its table, and under 50% of those were observed once. The ten largest clones capture 15% to 20% of the sample.

The sample belongs to a study of CD8+CD57+ T cells in acquired aplastic anemia (dated by TCRdb to between 2018 and 2020). The study in broad terms: DNA extracted from sorted CD4+ and CD8+ cells had a mean of about 3 ug, with a range of about 0.19 to 30 ug. CD8+CD57+ expansion was defined as frequency above the mean frequency observed in healthy subjects.

The paper's findings and limits, for the study overall: Patients and healthy controls showed no significant difference in CD8+ Simpson's diversity (P=0.060). Nearly 30 CD8+ CDR3 sequences were found in both patients and controls but appeared to be highly expressed in patients and within the immunodominant clones of the patients.

Rearrangement joined TRBV7-2 to TRBJ1-2; perhaps TRBD1 is the D gene, with 5 bases matching. This clonotype originated in a human donor with aplastic anemia. The sequenced sample consisted of sorted CD4+, CD8+, or CD8+CD57+ T cells (not recorded which) from PBMCs. The nucleotide sequence is given as TGTGCCAGCAGCCCCACGTCGGGGGGGGGTTATGGCTACACCTTC. Translation gives CASSPTSGGGYGYTF.